These T cell receptor beta chains were read from a single sample in a study of read filtering for tumor transcriptome and immune sequencing. TCRdb independently ran MiXCR on the reads; one entry per CDR3 protein. The table includes about 30,000 distinct CDR3 sequences, less than 20% detected once. Sequenced sample: a population of CD138-negative cells sorted from bone marrow. These receptors originate from a donor at least 40 years old with multiple myeloma. CDR3s include the opening cysteine and the closing phenylalanine or tryptophan. A D gene is named only where the DNA matches it firmly. Where a row states a size, it is once, few, many or the class of an expanded clone; other rows omit it.

TRBJ2-3 | TRBD1 | TRBV12-3/TRBV12-4 | - | CASRHGQGADTQYF | TGTGCCAGCAGACATGGACAGGGGGCAGATACGCAGTATTTT
TRBJ2-1 | - | TRBV28 | - | CASTTHGEQFF | TGTGCCAGCACCACGCACGGTGAGCAGTTCTTC
TRBJ2-6 | - | TRBV7-2 | many | CASGTGANVLTF | TGTGCCAGCGGGACTGGGGCCAACGTCCTGACTTTC
TRBJ1-4 | - | TRBV3-1 | - | CASRAHGGEKLFF | TGTGCCAGCAGGGCCCACGGGGGAGAAAAACTGTTTTTT
TRBJ2-7 | - | TRBV10-3 | many | CAISDQGFGEQYF | TGTGCCATCAGTGACCAGGGTTTTGGAGAGCAGTACTTC
TRBJ2-2 | - | TRBV6-1 | medium-sized | CASRDTGELFF | TGTGCCAGCCGTGACACCGGGGAGCTGTTTTTT
TRBJ2-3 | - | TRBV6-2/TRBV6-3 | - | CASQDTQYF | TGTGCCAGCCAGGACACGCAGTATTTT
TRBJ2-7 | TRBD1 | TRBV28 | many | CASKPTGTGTYEQYF | TGTGCCAGCAAACCCACCGGGACAGGGACCTACGAGCAGTACTTC
TRBJ2-7 | TRBD2 | TRBV20-1 | - | CSARGLGRNEQYF | TGCAGTGCTAGGGGACTAGGAAGAAACGAGCAGTACTTC
TRBJ2-3 | - | TRBV19 | - | CASSVRGFDTQYF | TGTGCCAGTAGCGTACGGGGCTTCGATACGCAGTACTTT
TRBJ1-3 | - | TRBV7-2 | few | CASKLGPGNTIYF | TGTGCCAGCAAACTGGGGCCTGGAAACACCATATATTTT
TRBJ2-1 | TRBD2 | TRBV11-2 | many | CASTRSGIGGLDEQFF | TGTGCCAGCACCCGTAGCGGGATAGGGGGACTGGATGAGCAGTTCTTC
TRBJ2-7 | - | TRBV6-2/TRBV6-3 | - | CASSPFQANTYEQYF | TGTGCCAGCAGCCCTTTCCAGGCCAACACCTACGAGCAGTACTTC
TRBJ2-7 | TRBD1 | TRBV11-2 | many | CASSLGSGGPYEQYF | TGTGCCAGCAGCTTAGGGTCAGGGGGACCCTACGAGCAGTACTTC
TRBJ2-6 | - | TRBV28 | many | CASSSGISGANVLTF | TGTGCCAGCAGTTCAGGGATCTCTGGGGCCAACGTCCTGACTTTC
TRBJ1-2 | - | TRBV20-1 | few | CSARDGYTGVEGYTF | TGCAGTGCTAGAGACGGTTACACTGGTGTGGAAGGCTACACCTTC
TRBJ1-5 | TRBD1 | TRBV5-1 | many | CASSTTGMSNQPQHF | TGCGCCAGCAGCACGACAGGGATGAGCAATCAGCCCCAGCATTTT
TRBJ2-5 | TRBD2 | TRBV7-3 | many | CASSFGLAGAQETQYF | TGTGCCAGCAGCTTCGGACTAGCGGGGGCCCAAGAGACCCAGTACTTC
TRBJ2-7 | TRBD2 | TRBV29-1 | few | CSVGSGNFPYEQYF | TGCAGCGTGGGAAGCGGGAACTTTCCCTACGAGCAGTACTTC
TRBJ1-4 | - | TRBV18 | - | CASPPPEGENERLFF | TGTGCCAGCCCACCACCGGAGGGGGAAAATGAAAGACTGTTTTTT
TRBJ1-1 | TRBD1 | TRBV7-9 | - | CAGSLGGREAFF | TGTGCCGGCAGCTTAGGGGGCAGGGAAGCTTTCTTT
TRBJ2-1 | TRBD2 | TRBV3-1 | many | CASSPSGTSGKNEQFF | TGTGCCAGCAGCCCATCCGGGACTAGCGGGAAAAATGAGCAGTTCTTC
TRBJ2-5 | - | TRBV19 | few | CASSIGGGRETQYF | TGTGCCAGTAGTATAGGTGGCGGTCGGGAGACCCAGTACTTC
TRBJ2-6 | - | TRBV4-1 | many | CASSRTLSGANVLTF | TGCGCCAGCAGCCGGACCCTCTCTGGGGCCAACGTCCTGACTTTC
TRBJ2-3 | TRBD2 | TRBV20-1 | - | CSAWTGTSGRGFGTDTQYF | TGCAGTGCTTGGACCGGGACTAGCGGGAGAGGATTCGGCACAGATACGCAGTATTTT
TRBJ1-5 | - | TRBV30 | many | CAWSVDSNQPQHF | TGTGCCTGGAGTGTAGATAGCAATCAGCCCCAGCATTTT
TRBJ2-1 | - | TRBV28 | - | CASSSPRDEQFF | TGTGCCAGCAGTTCCCCCCGGGATGAGCAGTTCTTC
TRBJ2-1 | - | TRBV6-2/TRBV6-3 | - | CASSDSYDQFF | TGTGCCAGCAGTGACTCTTATGATCAGTTCTTC
TRBJ1-2 | - | TRBV29-1 | many | CSTWATNYGYTF | TGCAGCACCTGGGCCACAAACTATGGCTACACCTTC
TRBJ2-1 | TRBD2 | TRBV20-1 | many | CSARILAGGSYNEQFF | TGCAGTGCTAGAATCCTAGCGGGGGGGTCCTACAATGAGCAGTTCTTC
TRBJ2-6 | - | TRBV20-1 | many | CSARDFSGANVLTF | TGCAGTGCTAGAGATTTTTCTGGGGCCAACGTCCTGACTTTC
TRBJ1-5 | - | TRBV20-1 | - | CSARLSTAQPQHF | TGCAGTGCTAGGCTCTCGACTGCCCAGCCCCAGCATTTT
TRBJ2-3 | - | TRBV5-1 | - | CAISLGLPPVTQYF | TGCGCCATCAGCCTAGGACTCCCTCCAGTTACGCAGTATTTT
TRBJ1-1 | - | TRBV7-9 | many | CASPLGGVGNTEAFF | TGTGCCAGCCCCTTGGGGGGGGTAGGCAACACTGAAGCTTTCTTT
TRBJ1-1 | TRBD1 | TRBV23-1 | few | CASSQFDQGQGAVNTEAFF | TGCGCCAGCAGTCAATTCGACCAGGGACAGGGGGCTGTGAACACTGAAGCTTTCTTT
TRBJ2-3 | - | TRBV20-1 | few | CSANRDPTDTQYF | TGCAGTGCTAACAGGGATCCCACAGATACGCAGTATTTT